Sequencing of this T cell receptor (beta chain) was carried out in a study of blood T cells in healthy people across ages. Primers used in a second PCR of roughly 6 to 11 cycles were a sample-barcoded 5' primer and a J-beta primer mix. MiXCR, run by TCRdb on the 5' RACE reads, gives a single entry per CDR3 protein. The sample records about 1.8 million distinct CDR3 sequences, less than 50% being singletons. The V segment lost 2 bases and the J segment 0 bases; nucleotides outside the gene matches: 9. The CDR3 has 17 amino acids. Per germline, CDR1 DFQATT and CDR2 SNEGSKA (reference sequence). This clonotype was observed a few times.

The chain links TRBV20-1 to TRBJ2-4; TRBD1 aligns across 8 bases. Sequenced sample: blood. The sequence was obtained from a woman between 40 and 50 years old in good health. In DNA form, the CDR3 reads TGCAGTGCTAGACTCACGACAGGGGCGGGAGCCAAAAACATTCAGTACTTC. It encodes CSARLTTGAGAKNIQYF.